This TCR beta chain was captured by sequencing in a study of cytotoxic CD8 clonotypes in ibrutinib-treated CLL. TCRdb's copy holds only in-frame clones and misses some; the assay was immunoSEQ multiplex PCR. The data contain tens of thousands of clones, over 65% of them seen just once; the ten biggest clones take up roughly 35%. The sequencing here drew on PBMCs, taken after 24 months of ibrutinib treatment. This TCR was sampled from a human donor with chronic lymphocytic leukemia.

CDR3 in DNA: TGTGCCAGCAGCCCCCGCGCGGACAAGGATACGCAGTATTTT. The encoded protein is CASSPRADKDTQYF. This chain links TRBV7-9 with TRBJ2-3, with TRBD1 as a possible D gene (5 bases). The CDR3 contains 14 residues. The V end lost 5 bases, the J end lost 6 bases, and 15 bases lay between the germline ends. Per the germline V gene, CDR1 is SEHNR and CDR2 is FQNEAQ (reference sequence).